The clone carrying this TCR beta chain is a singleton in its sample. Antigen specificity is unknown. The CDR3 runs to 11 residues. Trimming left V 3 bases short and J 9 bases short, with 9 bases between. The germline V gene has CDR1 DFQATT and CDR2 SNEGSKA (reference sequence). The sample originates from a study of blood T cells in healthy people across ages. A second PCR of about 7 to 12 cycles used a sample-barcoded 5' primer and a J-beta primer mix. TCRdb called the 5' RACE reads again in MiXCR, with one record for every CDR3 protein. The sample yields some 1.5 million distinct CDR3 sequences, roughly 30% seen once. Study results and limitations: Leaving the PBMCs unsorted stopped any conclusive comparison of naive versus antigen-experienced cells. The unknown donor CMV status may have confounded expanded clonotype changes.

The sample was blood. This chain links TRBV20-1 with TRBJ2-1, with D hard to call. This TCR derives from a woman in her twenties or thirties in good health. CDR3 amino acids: CSARSTREQFF. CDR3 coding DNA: TGCAGTGCTAGGTCTACGCGTGAGCAGTTCTTC.